A single TCR beta chain is shown here with its context. No antigen is known for it. Measured with immunoSEQ multiplex PCR; TCRdb has only the in-frame clones, and not every one. This table holds more than 95,000 clones, about 90% found once. CD4+CD25+CD127- Tregs, CD4+CD25- non-Tregs, CD4 and CD8 cells were sorted. This sample is drawn from a study of Tregs in tolerant kidney transplant recipients. Study-level results: Biological reproducibility was not directly addressed in this study. Expanding Tregs on activated donor B cells appeared to best identify donor-specific TCRbeta clones.

The receptor was isolated from a human donor in good health. Sequencing used CD4+ T cells from blood.

For the CDR3, the DNA is TGTGCCAGCTCAGGGTTTAGCTCCTACGAGCAGTACTTC. This codes for CASSGFSSYEQYF. This chain uses TRBV10-3 with TRBJ2-7; weak D call: TRBD1 (5 bases). Germline V CDR1 and CDR2: ENHRY, SYGVKD. This CDR3 has 13 amino acids. The germline V and J ends were trimmed by 10 bases and 0 bases, with 13 bases remaining between them.